The 2 T cell receptor beta chains reported below all come from one sample, sequenced in a study of T cell repertoires in cytomegalovirus infection. TCRdb re-called the reads with MiXCR, one entry per CDR3 protein. The repertoire has tens of thousands of distinct CDR3 sequences, about 20% of them found once; the top ten carry 18%. These TCRs are of unknown antigen specificity. The sample consisted of PBMCs, sequenced either directly or after in vitro stimulation (not recorded which). These receptors came from a human donor in good health (CMV status not recorded). Some clones in this sample may be carry-over from other donors' samples.

The genes are TRBV20-1 and TRBJ1-1, with D tentatively TRBD1 (6 bases). Trimming left V 3 bases short and J 5 bases short, with 19 bases between. Germline values: CDR1 DFQATT, CDR2 SNEGSKA (reference sequence). This CDR3 has 15 residues. CDR3 sequence (DNA): TGCAGTGCTAGTCTCGACCCTCACAGGGCTACTGAAGCTTTCTTT. Its protein product is CSASLDPHRATEAFF.

The chain uses TRBV6-2 or TRBV6-3 and TRBJ2-5, with a possible D match to TRBD2 (6 bases). The germline V and J ends were trimmed by 5 bases and 6 bases, with 19 bases remaining between them. The CDR3 is 15 amino acids. Germline V gene data show CDR1 as MNHEY and CDR2 as SVGEGT. CDR3 amino acids: CASSTPRGGVQTQYF. The CDR3 DNA reads TGTGCCAGCAGTACCCCGAGGGGAGGAGTACAGACCCAGTACTTC.